Below, 8 T cell receptor beta chains from the same sample are listed, as sequenced in a study of T cell responses to AZD1222 COVID-19 vaccine. Only in-frame clones appear in the TCRdb table, and some are missing; sequencing was by immunoSEQ multiplex PCR. This sample yields some 130,000 clones, of which over 75% are seen a single time; approximately 20% belongs to the top ten. The sample here was peripheral blood, taken on day 0 of AZD1222 vaccination. These receptor sequences come from an adult in good health.

This clone was seen only once. This chain connects TRBV6-1 to TRBJ1-6; the D is unclear. Germline V gene sequence: CDR1 MNHNS, CDR2 SASEGT. This CDR3 contains 15 residues. Trimming removed 3 bases from V and 7 bases from J, with 13 bases in between. CDR3 loop: CASSDQVPGNSPLHF. As DNA, the CDR3 is TGTGCCAGCAGTGATCAAGTACCTGGGAATTCACCCCTCCACTTT.

The chain uses TRBV11-3 and TRBJ2-2, with D unclear. The germline V gene encodes CDR1 SGHNT and CDR2 YENEEA. The CDR3 runs to 18 residues. The germline V and J ends were trimmed by 4 bases and 5 bases, with 23 bases remaining between them. CDR3 loop: CASSSSIGFGHMTGELFF. The CDR3 coding sequence is TGTGCCAGCAGCTCCTCTATTGGGTTTGGCCATATGACCGGGGAGCTGTTTTTT.

V usage is TRBV9 and J usage is TRBJ2-1; TRBD2 aligns across 10 bases. The CDR3 has 17 residues. J was trimmed by 6 bases and V by 0 bases; bases with no gene match: 9. Germline loops: CDR1 SGDLS, CDR2 YYNGEE. The CDR3 DNA is TGTGCCAGCAGCGTAGCTAGAGCGGGGGGGCGGGTCAATGAGCAGTTCTTC. Translating gives CASSVARAGGRVNEQFF.

This chain's CDR3 is CASRLSPAGNTIYF. CDR3 coding DNA: TGTGCCAGCAGGTTATCGCCCGCTGGAAACACCATATATTTT. The chain combines TRBV6-5 with TRBJ1-3; D call uncertain. The CDR3 is 14 residues long. V gave up 6 bases and J gave up 2 bases, with 11 bases separating them. In germline, CDR1 is MNHEY, CDR2 SVGAGI.

This chain joins TRBV5-6 and TRBJ2-1; tentatively, D is TRBD1 (7 bases). The ends were cut back, 0 bases at V and 7 bases at J, with 11 bases in the middle. The V gene's germline CDR1 is SGHDT and CDR2 YYEEEE. This CDR3 has 14 amino acids. The CDR3 nucleotides are TGTGCCAGCAGCTTGGGACAGGGAGGTAATGAGCAGTTCTTC. Protein product: CASSLGQGGNEQFF. The full variable domain, completed using reference TRBV5-6 and TRBJ2-1, is DAGVTQSPTHLIKTRGQQVTLRCSPKSGHDTVSWYQQALGQGPQFIFQYYEEEERQRGNFPDRFSGHQFPNYSSELNVNALLLGDSALYLCASSLGQGGNEQFFGPGTRLTVL.

V and J are TRBV10-3 and TRBJ1-2; TRBD1 might be the D (5 bases). The V and J ends lost 3 bases and 4 bases respectively, with 15 bases between them. CDR1 and CDR2 (germline): ENHRY, SYGVKD. The CDR3 runs to 15 residues. The CDR3 DNA reads TGTGCCATCAGTGAAGGCCAAGCGGGGGTCTATGGCTACACCTTC. Translated: CAISEGQAGVYGYTF.

V gene TRBV27 combines with J gene TRBJ1-3; 7 bases are a match to TRBD1. There are 13 residues in the CDR3. Germline CDR1 and CDR2: MNHEY and SMNVEV (reference sequence). J lost 9 bases, V lost 5 bases, and 7 bases had no gene match. The CDR3 reads CASSIYPGGTIYF. For the CDR3, the DNA is TGTGCCAGCAGTATATATCCAGGGGGCACCATATATTTT.

The rearrangement uses TRBV5-1 and TRBJ1-5; 8 bases are shared with TRBD1. The CDR3 runs 14 residues. With V trimmed by 0 bases and J by 6 bases, 2 bases remained unmatched. From germline, CDR1 is SGHRS and CDR2 YFSETQ. The CDR3 region is CASSLETGVQPQHF. CDR3 DNA: TGCGCCAGCAGCTTGGAGACAGGGGTTCAGCCCCAGCATTTT.